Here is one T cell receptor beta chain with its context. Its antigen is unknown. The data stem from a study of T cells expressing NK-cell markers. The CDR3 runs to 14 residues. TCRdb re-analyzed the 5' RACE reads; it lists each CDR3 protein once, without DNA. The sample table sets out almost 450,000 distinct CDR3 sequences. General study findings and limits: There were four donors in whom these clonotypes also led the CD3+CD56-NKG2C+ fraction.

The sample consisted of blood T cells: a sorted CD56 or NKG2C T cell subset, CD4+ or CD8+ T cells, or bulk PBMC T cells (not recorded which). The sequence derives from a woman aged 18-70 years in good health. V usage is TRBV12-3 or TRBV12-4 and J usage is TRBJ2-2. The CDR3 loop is CASSLAAETGELFF.